The T cell receptor beta chain described here comes from a study of response to subunit inactivated influenza vaccine. Overall study results and limits: Few additional T cells are recruited per seasonal influenza vaccination, authors suggested.

The CDR3 contains 15 residues. From germline, CDR1 is SGDLS and CDR2 YYNGEE. The junction had 3 bases not matched to a gene; V was cut back by 0 bases and J by 7 bases. A word on this clonotype: Its matching antigen is unknown.

TCRdb recomputed calls from the RT-PCR reads with MiXCR, one row per CDR3 protein. The data contain 450,000 to 600,000 distinct CDR3 sequences, approximately 7.7% of them singletons. The source was PBMCs from blood, collected about 23 months after vaccination. This sequence originates from a man aged 45 to 70 who received an inactivated influenza vaccine. The chain couples TRBV9 to TRBJ1-6; 8 bases line up with TRBD1. Written as DNA, the CDR3 is TGTGCCAGCAGCGTAGGACAGGGGCCAAATTCACCCCTCCACTTT. This encodes CASSVGQGPNSPLHF.